These 13 T cell receptor beta chains were sequenced from one sample in a study of long-term antiretroviral therapy in people with HIV. With survey level as its setting, the immunoSEQ assay was v3.0. Produced via immunoSEQ multiplex PCR; TCRdb's table is partial and in-frame only. This table has more than 15,000 clones, 94% appearing once. Sequencing was performed on unsorted PBMCs, taken 6 to 6.5 years after starting antiretroviral therapy. All receptors derive from a woman aged 50 to 60 with HIV.

The J gene is TRBJ2-1, the V gene TRBV7-9; TRBD2 matches at 11 bases. The CDR3 is 17 residues long. V shed 1 base and J 4 bases; nucleotides not matched to a gene: 6. Germline CDR1 is SEHNR and CDR2 is FQNEAQ (reference sequence). CDR3 residues: CASSLETSGSVYNEQFF. Written as DNA, the CDR3 is TGTGCCAGCAGCTTAGAAACTAGCGGGAGTGTTTACAATGAGCAGTTCTTC.

The chain couples TRBV28 to TRBJ2-7; D is undetermined. The CDR3 runs 10 residues. V lost 3 bases and J lost 9, with 6 bases in between. In germline, CDR1 is MDHEN, CDR2 SYDVKM. The CDR3 sequence: CASSFFVQYF. As DNA, the CDR3 is TGTGCCAGCAGTTTTTTCGTGCAGTACTTC.

CDR3 DNA: TGCAGCGTTGAATCGCAATACTCCTACAATGAGCAGTTCTTC. It yields the protein CSVESQYSYNEQFF. The gene calls are TRBV29-1 and TRBJ2-1; D is unresolved. Germline CDR1 is SQVTM and CDR2 is ANQGSEA. V shed 2 bases and J shed 0 bases, with 8 bases lying between them. CDR3 length equals 14 residues.

The chain has TRBV7-9 and TRBJ2-5, with no clear D. The V end was cut by 1 base, the J end by 5 bases, with 5 bases between. This CDR3 has 12 amino acids. CDR1 and CDR2 from the germline V gene are SEHNR and FQNEAQ (reference sequence). The CDR3 loop is CASSLVGETQYF. The CDR3 DNA reads TGTGCCAGCAGCTTAGTGGGTGAGACCCAGTACTTC.

This clone showed up just a few times. This chain joins TRBV27 and TRBJ2-3; the D gene is possibly TRBD2 (5 bases). Germline V gene sequence: CDR1 MNHEY, CDR2 SMNVEV (reference sequence). The CDR3 has 16 residues. V lost 6 bases, J lost 4 bases, and 20 bases lay in between. CDR3: CASSSLLASVPDTQYF. CDR3 in DNA: TGTGCCAGCAGCTCCCTCTTAGCGTCAGTCCCAGATACGCAGTATTTT.

The CDR3 bases are TGTGCCAGCAGCTTGCCTAGCGGGGACCAAGAGACCCAGTACTTC. As protein: CASSLPSGDQETQYF. The chain uses TRBV5-4 and TRBJ2-5, with 9 nucleotides matching TRBD2. Per germline, CDR1 SGHNT and CDR2 YYREEE (reference sequence). V shed 1 base and J 0 bases; nucleotides not matched to a gene: 1. The CDR3 has 15 residues.

The chain has TRBV5-1 and TRBJ2-2, with a possible D match to TRBD2 (6 bases). Germline CDR1 reads SGHRS; CDR2 reads YFSETQ. CDR3 length: 13 residues. The germline V and J ends were trimmed by 4 bases and 7 bases, with 11 bases remaining between them. The DNA for the CDR3 is TGCGCCAGCAGCGTGGGGGGACTCGGGGAGCTGTTTTTT. Protein: CASSVGGLGELFF.

In its sample, this clone was seen once. The V gene is TRBV5-1, the J gene TRBJ2-1, with D perhaps assigned TRBD1 or TRBD2 (5 bases each). The length of the CDR3 is 13 residues. Germline CDR1 and CDR2: SGHRS and YFSETQ. V shed 0 bases and J shed 10 bases, with 11 bases lying between them. The CDR3 spells CASSLAGGLEQFF. The CDR3 coding sequence is TGCGCCAGCAGCTTGGCTGGGGGTTTAGAGCAGTTCTTC.

The gene calls are TRBV28 and TRBJ2-7, with D perhaps TRBD2 (6 bases). Germline V lookup: CDR1 MDHEN, CDR2 SYDVKM. The CDR3 length is 14 residues. Trimming removed 6 bases from V and 3 bases from J, with 15 bases in between. The CDR3 region is CASRLSGGDYEQYF. In DNA, the CDR3 is TGTGCCAGCAGATTGTCCGGGGGTGACTACGAGCAGTACTTC.

The chain links TRBV18 to TRBJ2-5; D is ambiguous. This CDR3 contains 12 residues. Per the germline V gene, CDR1 is KGHSH and CDR2 is LQKENI. Trimming removed 1 base from V and 5 bases from J, with 5 bases in between. CDR3 coding DNA: TGTGCCAGCTCACCACAGCAGGAGACCCAGTACTTC. It translates to CASSPQQETQYF.

For the CDR3, the DNA is TGTGCCACCAGGCCTTTAGGCGGGAACACTGAAGCTTTCTTT. It yields the protein CATRPLGGNTEAFF. The chain carries TRBV15 and TRBJ1-1; D is undetermined. The ends were cut back, 6 bases at V and 1 base at J, with 12 bases in the middle. The germline V gene encodes CDR1 LNHNV and CDR2 YYDKDF (reference sequence). This CDR3 has 14 amino acids. The full variable domain, completed using reference TRBV15 and TRBJ1-1, is DAMVIQNPRYQVTQFGKPVTLSCSQTLNHNVMYWYQQKSSQAPKLLFHYYDKDFNNEADTPDNFQSRRPNTSFCFLDIRSPGLGDTAMYLCATRPLGGNTEAFFGQGTRLTVV.

The J gene is TRBJ1-2, the V gene TRBV5-8, with TRBD1 identical over 10 bases. There are 16 residues in the CDR3. The ends lost 4 bases at V and 0 bases at J; junction bases unmatched: 6. Germline V CDR1 and CDR2: SGHTS, YDEGEE. The CDR3 coding sequence is TGTGCCAGCAGCCAGGGGACAGGGGATACTAACTATGGCTACACCTTC. This codes for CASSQGTGDTNYGYTF.

The gene calls are TRBV7-2 and TRBJ2-7, with 14 bases fitting TRBD2. This CDR3 comprises 16 residues. Germline-derived CDR1 and CDR2 are SGHTA and FQGNSA. Trimming removed 3 bases from V and 3 bases from J; junction bases left unmatched: 4. The CDR3 coding sequence is TGTGCCAGCAGCTTCGGGACTAGCGGGAGTATCTACGAGCAGTACTTC. Its translation is CASSFGTSGSIYEQYF. Variable domain in full (rest from reference TRBV7-2 and TRBJ2-7): GAGVSQSPSNKVTEKGKDVELRCDPISGHTALYWYRQSLGQGLEFLIYFQGNSAPDKSGLPSDRFSAERTGGSVSTLTIQRTQQEDSAVYLCASSFGTSGSIYEQYFGPGTRLTVT.